The entry below describes one T cell receptor beta chain. Its antigen is unknown. Nothing much larger sits one base from this clone, and base qualities are not available. This specimen belongs to a study of blood T cell repertoires in COVID-19 (TCRdb year 2020). Some background on the complete study: Samples from collaborators originated in the United States, Italy and Spain and spanned both the acute and convalescent phases of COVID-19. The sample metadata nearly always contained a de-identified subject ID, COVID-19 status, age in years and sex. The samples were drawn from two sources: the first 160 participants of the ongoing ImmuneRACE study, and fewer than 1,500 subjects contributed by 6 global collaborators. Subjects who had been exposed to COVID-19, were actively infected with it, or had recovered from it provided the deeply sampled blood TCRbeta repertoires that made up the dataset. HLA class I and class II types, where available, came from metadata supplied by the sample provider rather than from assay-based typing. The material from the prospective study consisted of cDNA or gDNA derived from T cells, B-cell-depleted T cells, or PBMCs. A freely available public database, intended as a resource for researchers studying the immune response to SARS-CoV-2, is where the repertoires were released.

Sequences SGDLS (CDR1) and YYNGEE (CDR2) are obtained from the germline V gene. V sheds 1 base and J sheds 1 base, leaving 8 bases between their ends. The CDR3 runs 14 amino acids, cysteine and phenylalanine included. The read is trimmed to its CDR3 DNA, 42 bases read in frame from base 1. Results the study describes overall, beyond this receptor: How much clinical and demographic metadata was included differed by source and by participant, and the metadata was provided uncurated.

TCRbeta CDR3 regions were amplified from genomic DNA by means of the immunoSEQ Assay, a bias-controlled multiplex PCR. In the source study's methods: Within the assay, amplification of reference gene primers was used to estimate how many nucleated cells each sample contained. To quantify the absolute abundance of each unique TCRbeta CDR3 rearrangement, sequence reads were collapsed and filtered. For each sample, productive Simpson clonality was calculated as the square root of Simpson's diversity index over productive rearrangements. TCRdb's version of the immuneACCESS table is confined to in-frame rearrangements and falls short of the full clone set. An unresolved V gene accounts for under half of the shortfall where checked; the remainder is of unknown origin. V and J calls and clone size are as listed in that table; D and trimming were resolved from the DNA. Within this sample are roughly 73,000 clones, with around 86% of them counted one time only. The ten largest account for around 29% of the sample.

Each collaborating institution followed its own protocols to collect whole blood in K2EDTA tubes. For TCRbeta analysis, collaborators shipped samples as frozen whole blood, isolated PBMCs, or DNA extracted from either of those sample types. The receptor's source is a woman older than 75 with active or convalescent COVID-19. Sequencing was done on a sample of peripheral blood. The V and J segments used are TRBV9 and TRBJ1-1, with TRBD1 perhaps the D gene, on 6 matching bases. CDR3 region: CASSVLQGNTEAFF. The DNA sequence is given as TGTGCCAGCAGCGTACTACAGGGGAACACTGAAGCTTTCTTT.